Each of the 7 T cell receptor beta chains below was sequenced from the same sample in a study of blood T cell repertoires in COVID-19. Sequencing was performed with immunoSEQ multiplex PCR; in TCRdb, only in-frame clones are kept and a portion is missing. The sample includes around 140,000 clones, around 82% of them seen just once. The sequencing input was PBMCs or T cells enriched from blood (not recorded which). These receptors all stem from a woman between 45 and 65 years old who had recovered from COVID-19.

This clone appeared once. J is TRBJ2-1 and V is TRBV28; possible D gene TRBD2, 7 bases. The V gene's germline CDR1 is MDHEN and CDR2 SYDVKM. The CDR3 extends over 14 amino acids. Trimming pared 7 bases from V and 6 bases from J, leaving 16 bases between. The CDR3 here is CASNAPGGANEQFF. CDR3 nucleotides: TGTGCCAGCAACGCCCCTGGGGGGGCCAATGAGCAGTTCTTC.

This clone was observed a few times. This chain uses TRBV27 with TRBJ1-2, with 7 bases identical to TRBD1. The V and J ends lost 4 bases and 5 bases, in that order; junction bases with no gene match: 10. This CDR3 is 15 amino acids long. The germline V gene has CDR1 MNHEY and CDR2 SMNVEV (reference sequence). The CDR3 coding sequence is TGTGCCAGCAGTTCAGGACAGGCTTCCTTTTATGGCTACACCTTC. This gives the protein CASSSGQASFYGYTF.

This clone occurred a few times. The J gene is TRBJ1-2, the V gene TRBV19, with D unresolved. The CDR3 consists of 17 residues. CDR1 and CDR2 (germline): LNHDA, SQIVND (reference sequence). V shed 8 bases and J shed 8 bases, with 30 bases lying between them. The CDR3 region has the DNA TGTGCCAGTCTAGATTCTACAACGGGCTATGTGGGGAGGGGCTACACCTTC. Its translation: CASLDSTTGYVGRGYTF.

This clone showed up just a few times. The chain uses TRBV20-1 and TRBJ1-1; the match to TRBD1 covers 10 bases. The J segment lost 9 bases and the V segment lost 3 bases, leaving 10 bases of the junction unmatched. The CDR3 consists of 14 residues. The V gene's germline CDR1 is DFQATT and CDR2 SNEGSKA (reference sequence). The CDR3 here is CSASPGTGAPKAFF. CDR3 DNA sequence: TGCAGTGCTAGTCCAGGGACAGGGGCCCCCAAAGCTTTCTTT.

The sample holds a few counts of this clone. This chain uses TRBV30 with TRBJ2-2; the D gene is possibly TRBD1 (5 bases). The CDR3 length is 14 residues. Germline V gene lookup returns CDR1 GTSNPN and CDR2 SVGIG (reference sequence). V dropped 2 bases and J dropped 5 bases, with 12 bases sitting between them. The CDR3 spells CAWSKGDRTGELFF. CDR3 nucleotides: TGTGCCTGGAGTAAAGGGGATAGGACCGGGGAGCTGTTTTTT.

J is TRBJ2-1 and V is TRBV9; 11 bases line up with TRBD2. From germline, CDR1 is SGDLS and CDR2 YYNGEE. This CDR3 is built from 18 residues. The trim removed 4 bases at V and 4 bases at J, leaving 13 bases unmatched. The CDR3 sequence: CASSSKSSSGGTYNEQFF. CDR3 in DNA: TGTGCCAGCAGCTCAAAATCTTCTAGCGGGGGGACTTACAATGAGCAGTTCTTC.

The chain combines TRBV5-1 with TRBJ1-4; no clear D. Germline values: CDR1 SGHRS, CDR2 YFSETQ. There are 15 residues in the CDR3. Trimming took 0 bases from V and 10 from J, leaving 16 bases between them. CDR3 in DNA: TGCGCCAGCAGCTTGGCCGGAGGACCGGCATCAAAACTGTTTTTT. This gives the protein CASSLAGGPASKLFF.